The clone carrying this T cell receptor (beta chain) has only one observation. TCRdb re-called the RT-PCR reads with MiXCR, one entry per CDR3 protein. The sample records 80,000 to 90,000 distinct CDR3 sequences, around 46% being singletons. The data stem from a study of patients and donors after allogeneic stem cell transplantation. The specimen was blood, either unsorted or a sorted T cell fraction (not recorded which). This clonotype was obtained from a human donor who was either an allogeneic HSCT recipient or a stem cell or donor lymphocyte infusion donor (not recorded which). It is not recorded whose cells these are; they may come from a transplant donor.

This chain's CDR3 is CAQEGFYGYTF. The CDR3 DNA reads as TGTGCTCAGGAGGGCTTCTATGGCTACACCTTC. The V gene is TRBV12-5, the J gene TRBJ1-2, with unresolved D. The germline CDR1 and CDR2 sequences are LGHNT and FRNRAP. V shed 11 bases and J shed 4 bases, with 11 bases lying between them. This CDR3 region has 11 residues.